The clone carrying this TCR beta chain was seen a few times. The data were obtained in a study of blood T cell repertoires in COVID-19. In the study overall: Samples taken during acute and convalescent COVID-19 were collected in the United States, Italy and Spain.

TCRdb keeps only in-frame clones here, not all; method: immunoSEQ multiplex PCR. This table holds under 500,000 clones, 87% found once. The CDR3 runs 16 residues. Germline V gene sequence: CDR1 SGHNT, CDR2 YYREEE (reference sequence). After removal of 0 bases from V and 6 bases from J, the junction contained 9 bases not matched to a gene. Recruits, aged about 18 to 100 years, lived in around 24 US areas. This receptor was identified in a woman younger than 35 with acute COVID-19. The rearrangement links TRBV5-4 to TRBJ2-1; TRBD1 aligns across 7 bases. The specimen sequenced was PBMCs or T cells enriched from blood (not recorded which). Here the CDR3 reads CASSLGSRGLPNEQFF. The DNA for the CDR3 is TGTGCCAGCAGCTTGGGGTCTAGGGGGCTTCCCAATGAGCAGTTCTTC.